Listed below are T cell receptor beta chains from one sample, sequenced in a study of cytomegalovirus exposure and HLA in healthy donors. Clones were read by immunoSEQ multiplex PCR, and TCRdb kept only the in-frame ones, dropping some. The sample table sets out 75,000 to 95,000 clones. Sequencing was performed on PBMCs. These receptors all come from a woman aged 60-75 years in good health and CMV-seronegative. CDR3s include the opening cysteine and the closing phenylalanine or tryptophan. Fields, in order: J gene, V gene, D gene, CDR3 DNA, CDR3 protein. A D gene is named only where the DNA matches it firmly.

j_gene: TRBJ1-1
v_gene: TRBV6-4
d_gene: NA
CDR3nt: TGTGCCAGCAGGGCAGGCGTGAACACTGAAGCTTTCTTT
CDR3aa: CASRAGVNTEAFF

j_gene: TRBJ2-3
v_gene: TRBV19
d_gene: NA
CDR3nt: TGTGCCACAGCGACTGGAGGCACAGATACGCAGTATTTT
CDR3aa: CATATGGTDTQYF

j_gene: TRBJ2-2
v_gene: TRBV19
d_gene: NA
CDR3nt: TGTGCCAGTAGCCAGACAGGAGCCTACACCGGGGAGCTGTTTTTT
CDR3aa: CASSQTGAYTGELFF

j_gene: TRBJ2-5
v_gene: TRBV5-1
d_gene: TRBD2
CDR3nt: TGCGCCAGCAGCTTGGGGACTAGCTCTCAGGAGACCCAGTACTTC
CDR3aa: CASSLGTSSQETQYF

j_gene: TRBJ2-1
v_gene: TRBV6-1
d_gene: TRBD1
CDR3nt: TGTGCCAGCCAGAGAATGGACAGGGACAATGAGCAGTTCTTC
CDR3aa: CASQRMDRDNEQFF

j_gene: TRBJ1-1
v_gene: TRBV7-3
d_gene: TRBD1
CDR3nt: TGTGCCAGCAGCTTAGAGGGGACAGGGACTTCTGAAGCTTTCTTT
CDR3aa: CASSLEGTGTSEAFF

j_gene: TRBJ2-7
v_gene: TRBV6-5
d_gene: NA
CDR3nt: TGTGCCAGCACGCCGGGACTTATCTACGAGCAGTACTTC
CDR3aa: CASTPGLIYEQYF

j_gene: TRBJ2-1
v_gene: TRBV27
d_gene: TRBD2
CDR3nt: TGTGCCAGCAGTTACTGGGCGGGAGGGCCTAATGAGCAGTTCTTC
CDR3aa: CASSYWAGGPNEQFF

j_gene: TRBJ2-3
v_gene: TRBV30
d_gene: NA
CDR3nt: TGTGCCTGGAGTTCCTCAGATACGCAGTATTTT
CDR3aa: CAWSSSDTQYF

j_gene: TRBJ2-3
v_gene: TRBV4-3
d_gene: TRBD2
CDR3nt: TGCGCCAGCAGCCAAGAAGCGCGGGAGGGAGATACGCAGTATTTT
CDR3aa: CASSQEAREGDTQYF

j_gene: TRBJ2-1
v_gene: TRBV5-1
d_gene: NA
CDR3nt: TGCGCCAGCAGCTTGGCCGGCGAGGTGGCCTACAATGAGCAGTTCTTC
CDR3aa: CASSLAGEVAYNEQFF

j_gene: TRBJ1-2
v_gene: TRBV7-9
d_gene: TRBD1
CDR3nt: TGTGCCAGCAGCTTACGAGACAGGGGTGATGGCTACACCTTC
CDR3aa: CASSLRDRGDGYTF

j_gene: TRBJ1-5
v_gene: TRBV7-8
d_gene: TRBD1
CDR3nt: TGTGCCAGCAGCTTAGGGGACAGGGGACGGTGGCAGCCCCAGCATTTT
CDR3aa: CASSLGDRGRWQPQHF

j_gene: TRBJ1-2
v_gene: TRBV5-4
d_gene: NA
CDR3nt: TGTGCCAGCAGCCCGGGACACTCAAATTACAACTATGGCTACACCTTC
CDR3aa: CASSPGHSNYNYGYTF

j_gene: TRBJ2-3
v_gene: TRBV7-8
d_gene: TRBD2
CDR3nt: TGTGCCAGCAGCCACCGACTAGCGGGAGTTATCACAGATACGCAGTATTTT
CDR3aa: CASSHRLAGVITDTQYF

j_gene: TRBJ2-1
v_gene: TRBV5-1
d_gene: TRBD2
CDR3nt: TGCGCCAGCAGCTACGGGACTAGCGGGAGTGGGTACAATGAGCAGTTCTTC
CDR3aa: CASSYGTSGSGYNEQFF

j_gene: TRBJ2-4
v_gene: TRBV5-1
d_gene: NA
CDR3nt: TGCGCCAGCAGCTTGGGGGCCAGGGTGGAAAACATTCAGTACTTC
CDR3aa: CASSLGARVENIQYF

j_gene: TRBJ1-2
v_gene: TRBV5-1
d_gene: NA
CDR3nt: TGCGCCAGCAGCCCTACCCAGGGATACTATGGCTACACCTTC
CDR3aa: CASSPTQGYYGYTF

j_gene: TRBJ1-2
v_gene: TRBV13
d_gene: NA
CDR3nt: TGTGCCAGCATCCTGGGTGGGGGGAGAGGTGGCTACACCTTC
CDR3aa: CASILGGGRGGYTF

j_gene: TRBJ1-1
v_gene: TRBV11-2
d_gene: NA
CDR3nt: TGTGCCAGCAGCTTAGAGGGACTTTCTAGCACGATGACGAACACTGAAGCTTTCTTT
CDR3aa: CASSLEGLSSTMTNTEAFF

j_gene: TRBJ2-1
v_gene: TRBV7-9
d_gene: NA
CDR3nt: TGTGCTAGCGATGGCGGAACCTACAATGAGCAGTTCTTC
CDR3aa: CASDGGTYNEQFF

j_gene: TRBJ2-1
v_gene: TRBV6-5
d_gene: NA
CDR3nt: TGTGCCGTCGGTTTTCAAAGCTCCTACAATGAGCAGTTCTTC
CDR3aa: CAVGFQSSYNEQFF

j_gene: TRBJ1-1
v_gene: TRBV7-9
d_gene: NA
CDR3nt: TGTGCCAGCAGCGCCCCGGCCGGGGGGAACACTGAAGCTTTCTTT
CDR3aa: CASSAPAGGNTEAFF

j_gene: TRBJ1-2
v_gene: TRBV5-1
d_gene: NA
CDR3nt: TGCGCCAGCAGCCCGGGGGATCCGGGGTCGGACTATGGCTACACCTTC
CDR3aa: CASSPGDPGSDYGYTF

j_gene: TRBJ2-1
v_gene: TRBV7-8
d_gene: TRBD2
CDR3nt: TGTGCCAGCAGCCAGTCAACTAGCGGGGGCCCCTACAATGAGCAGTTCTTC
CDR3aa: CASSQSTSGGPYNEQFF

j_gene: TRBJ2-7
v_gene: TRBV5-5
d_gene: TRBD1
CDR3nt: TGTGCCAGCAGCTTGGCGGGACAGGGTTACTCCGAGCAGTACTTC
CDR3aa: CASSLAGQGYSEQYF

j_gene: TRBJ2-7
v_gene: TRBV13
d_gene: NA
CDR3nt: TGTGCCAGCAGCGACACCTACTACGAGCAGTACTTC
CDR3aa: CASSDTYYEQYF

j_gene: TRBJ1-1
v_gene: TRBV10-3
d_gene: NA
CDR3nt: TGTGCCATCAGTGAGTTTGGAGGGTCGAGGTACACTGAAGCTTTCTTT
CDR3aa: CAISEFGGSRYTEAFF

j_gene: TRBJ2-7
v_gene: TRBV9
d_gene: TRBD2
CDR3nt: TGTGCCAGCAGCGACCTGACTAGCGGGAGTCTCGGAGAGCAGTACTTC
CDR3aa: CASSDLTSGSLGEQYF

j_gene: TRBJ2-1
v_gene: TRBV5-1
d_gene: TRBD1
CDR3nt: TGCGCCAGCAGCTTGGTAGGGGGCCACAATGAGCAGTTCTTC
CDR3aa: CASSLVGGHNEQFF

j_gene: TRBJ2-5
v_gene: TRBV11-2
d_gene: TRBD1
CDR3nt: TGTGCCAGCAGCTTTGGACAGGGGGAAGAGACCCAGTACTTC
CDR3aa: CASSFGQGEETQYF

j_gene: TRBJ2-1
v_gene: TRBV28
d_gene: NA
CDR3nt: TGTGCCAGCGAGAAACCCACCCTCCACAATGAGCAGTTCTTC
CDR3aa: CASEKPTLHNEQFF

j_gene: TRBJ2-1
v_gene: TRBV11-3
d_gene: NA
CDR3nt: TGTGCCAGCAGCTATAGGGGGGGTTTGGGCGAGCAGTTCTTC
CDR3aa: CASSYRGGLGEQFF

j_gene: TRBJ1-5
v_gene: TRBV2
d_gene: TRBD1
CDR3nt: TGTGCCAGCCTTAAACAGGGGAATCAGCCCCAGCATTTT
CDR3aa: CASLKQGNQPQHF

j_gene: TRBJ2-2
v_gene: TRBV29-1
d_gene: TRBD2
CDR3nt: TGCAGCGGGGACTACCCGAACACCGGGGAGCTGTTTTTT
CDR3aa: CSGDYPNTGELFF

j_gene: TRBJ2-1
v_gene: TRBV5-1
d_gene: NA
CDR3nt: TGCGCCAGCAGCTTGGGTGATGCGGAGTACAATGAGCAGTTCTTC
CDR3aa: CASSLGDAEYNEQFF

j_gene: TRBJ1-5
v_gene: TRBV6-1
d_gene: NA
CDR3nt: TGTGCCTGCCGCGGGTGGGGGGATCAGCCCCAGCATTTT
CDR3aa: CACRGWGDQPQHF

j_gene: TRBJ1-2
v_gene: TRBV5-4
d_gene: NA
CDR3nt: TGTGCCAGCAGCTTGGGACAGGAGACCTATGGCTACACCTTC
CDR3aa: CASSLGQETYGYTF

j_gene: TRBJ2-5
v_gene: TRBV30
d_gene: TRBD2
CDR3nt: TGTGCCTGGAGCGACCGCGGGGGGGAGACCCAGTACTTC
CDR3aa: CAWSDRGGETQYF

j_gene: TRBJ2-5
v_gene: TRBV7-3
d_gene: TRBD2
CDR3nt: TGTGCCAGCAGCTTAATGCCCTTAGCGGGAGTTGGGGAGACCCAGTACTTC
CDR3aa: CASSLMPLAGVGETQYF

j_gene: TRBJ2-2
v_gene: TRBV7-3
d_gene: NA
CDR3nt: TGTGCCAGCAGCTTAATAGGACAGTACACCGGGGAGCTGTTTTTT
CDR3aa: CASSLIGQYTGELFF

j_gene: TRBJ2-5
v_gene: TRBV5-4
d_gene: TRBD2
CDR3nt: TGTGCCAGCAGCACGGGGGGAGGGGTGGAGACCCAGTACTTC
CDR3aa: CASSTGGGVETQYF

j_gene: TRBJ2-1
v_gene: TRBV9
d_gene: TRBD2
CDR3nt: TGTGCCAGCAGCATAGAGACTAGCAGAGGCAATGAGCAGTTCTTC
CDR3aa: CASSIETSRGNEQFF

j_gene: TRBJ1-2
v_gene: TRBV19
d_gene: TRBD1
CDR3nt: TGTGCCAGTAGCCCCGACAGGGAAGGTAACTATGGCTACACCTTC
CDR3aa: CASSPDREGNYGYTF

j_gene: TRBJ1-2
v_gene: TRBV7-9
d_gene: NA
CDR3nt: TGTGCCAGCAGCTTAGATGGAGGGAGCGGCTACACCTTC
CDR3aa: CASSLDGGSGYTF

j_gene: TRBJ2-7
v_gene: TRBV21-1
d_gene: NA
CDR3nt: TGTGCCTTCCTGACAGGGAACTACGAGCAGTACTTC
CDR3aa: CAFLTGNYEQYF

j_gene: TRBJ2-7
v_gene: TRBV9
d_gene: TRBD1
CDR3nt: TGTGCCAGCAGCGTTGTCTTTAGGGACAGGGCACCCTACGAGCAGTACTTC
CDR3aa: CASSVVFRDRAPYEQYF

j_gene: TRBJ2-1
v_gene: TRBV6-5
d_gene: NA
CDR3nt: TGTGCCAGCAGTTTCAGTGTTGGGGACTCACCCTTTGAGCAGTTCTTC
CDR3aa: CASSFSVGDSPFEQFF

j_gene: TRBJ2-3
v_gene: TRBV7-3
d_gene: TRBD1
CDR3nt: TGTGCCAGCAGCTTGACAGGGGTAGGAGATACGCAGTATTTT
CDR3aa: CASSLTGVGDTQYF

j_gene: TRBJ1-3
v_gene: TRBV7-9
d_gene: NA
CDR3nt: TGTGCCAGCAGCTTAGAGCGGCAGGGGGGAAACACCATATATTTT
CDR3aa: CASSLERQGGNTIYF

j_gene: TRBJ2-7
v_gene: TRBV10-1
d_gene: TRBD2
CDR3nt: TGCGCCAGCAAAGGGACTAGCGGCTACGAGCAGTACTTC
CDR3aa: CASKGTSGYEQYF

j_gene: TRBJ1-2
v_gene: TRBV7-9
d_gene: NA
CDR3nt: TGTGCCAGCAGCTTAACCGGGTTACTTGGCTACACCTTC
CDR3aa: CASSLTGLLGYTF

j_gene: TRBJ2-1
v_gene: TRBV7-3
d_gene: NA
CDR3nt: TGTGCCAGCAGCCAATTCGGGACTCTGGGGAATGAGCAGTTCTTC
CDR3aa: CASSQFGTLGNEQFF

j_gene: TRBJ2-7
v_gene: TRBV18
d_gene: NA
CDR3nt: TGTGCCAGCTCACCAGGCCAGGGCGCCTCCTACGAGCAGTACTTC
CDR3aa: CASSPGQGASYEQYF

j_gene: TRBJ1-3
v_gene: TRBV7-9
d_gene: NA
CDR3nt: TGTGCCAGCAGCTTATCGGGAAACACCATATATTTT
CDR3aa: CASSLSGNTIYF

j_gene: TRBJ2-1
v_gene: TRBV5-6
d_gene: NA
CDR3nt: TGTGCCAGCAGCTTGCTTCGGAGGGCCTCCTACAATGAGCAGTTCTTC
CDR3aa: CASSLLRRASYNEQFF